The rows below give T cell receptor beta chains drawn from one sample of a study of early T cells in non-severe SARS-CoV-2 infection. Each CDR3 protein is one row after TCRdb ran MiXCR on the 5' RACE reads. The sample includes 40,000 to 65,000 distinct CDR3 sequences, 6.5% to 9% of them seen just once. Sequenced sample: whole blood. All receptors come from an adult who was a healthcare worker with PCR-confirmed SARS-CoV-2 infection or an uninfected control (not recorded which). CDR3s leave out the opening cysteine and the closing phenylalanine or tryptophan.

j_call v_call cdr3_aa
TRBJ1-2 TRBV27 ASSSTVNYGYT
TRBJ1-6 TRBV5-6 ASSFPENSPLH
TRBJ1-2 TRBV19 ASGTGYYGYT
TRBJ2-1 TRBV13 ASSSVLAGAYNEQF
TRBJ1-1 TRBV5-1 ASSLAGQQGTEAF
TRBJ1-5 TRBV28 ASSEGGDNQPQH
TRBJ1-2 TRBV5-1 ASSLAPGGGLYGYT
TRBJ2-7 TRBV29-1 SVESVGQGKNEQY
TRBJ2-2 TRBV7-6 ASSAILAGGRNTGELF
TRBJ1-3 TRBV20-1 SARDIGGGNTIY
TRBJ2-1 TRBV7-2 ASSSGLTGYEQF
TRBJ2-1 TRBV21-1 ASSTGLPGANEQF
TRBJ2-1 TRBV27 ASSSSATNNEQF
TRBJ2-7 TRBV18 ASSPLGVGEQY